This T cell receptor (beta chain) was identified during a study of T cell repertoires in cytomegalovirus infection. Whole-study context: Public TCR beta signatures marked donors with CMV infection and the matching HLA.

Notes on this clonotype: No antigen is known for it.

This CDR3 has 14 amino acids. V was shortened by 6 bases and J by 5 bases, with 16 bases between the two germline ends. Per the germline V gene, CDR1 is SEHNR and CDR2 is FQNEAQ (reference sequence). TCRdb re-derived calls from the reads in MiXCR, one entry per CDR3 protein. The data contain some 800,000 distinct CDR3 sequences, less than 35% of them singletons. This sequence joins TRBV7-9 and TRBJ2-5; TRBD1 is a possible D gene (6 bases). The specimen comprised cultured CD8+ T cells from PBMCs, sampled from culture after CMV antigen stimulation. This sequence originates from a human donor in good health (CMV status not recorded). Some clones in this sample may be carry-over from other donors' samples. This CDR3 is CASRGYNQGETQYF. The CDR3 nucleotides are TGTGCCAGCAGAGGATACAACCAGGGGGAGACCCAGTACTTC. The full variable domain, its missing parts supplied by reference TRBV7-9 and TRBJ2-5, is DTGVSQNPRHKITKRGQNVTFRCDPISEHNRLYWYRQTLGQGPEFLTYFQNEAQLEKSRLLSDRFSAERPKGSFSTLEIQRTEQGDSAMYLCASRGYNQGETQYFGPGTRLLVL.